Listed below are T cell receptor beta chains from one sample, sequenced in a study of tumor-infiltrating lymphocytes in primary liver carcinoma. TCRdb reprocessed the multiplex PCR reads with MiXCR, giving one entry per CDR3 protein. The table records hundreds of thousands of distinct CDR3 sequences, less than 75% of them present only once. Sequenced input: peripheral blood. All receptors derive from a man aged 35-49 years with primary liver carcinoma and hepatitis B virus infection. Each CDR3 is given with its conserved first and last residue. Clone size is not always given. Where it is, it says once, few, many or a class for expanded clones.

V: TRBV11-2
size: NA
CDR3: CASSLVPLSYSEQFF

V: TRBV29-1
size: NA
CDR3: CGGIRGQGNTEAFF

V: TRBV14
size: NA
CDR3: CASRTTGRTEPFF

V: TRBV29-1
size: NA
CDR3: CSVTEGQAGQPPHF

V: TRBV28
size: NA
CDR3: CASITTGAYSPLHF

V: TRBV7-8
size: NA
CDR3: CASSLVSYCNEQFF

V: TRBV10-3
size: few
CDR3: CAISGLAGDYEQYF

V: TRBV7-9
size: few
CDR3: CASTTDPSSYNEQFF

V: TRBV11-2
size: NA
CDR3: CAGSLVASRRGDTQYF

V: TRBV11-2
size: NA
CDR3: CASGLELRYEQYF

V: TRBV29-1
size: few
CDR3: CSVGTGGEGEQYF

V: TRBV6-5
size: many
CDR3: CASSYGRDTGYTF

V: TRBV28
size: NA
CDR3: CASRSPTGENQPQHF

V: TRBV28
size: NA
CDR3: CASSLQRGGRAVGGNEQFF

V: TRBV28
size: NA
CDR3: CASSSSGGTYNEQFF

V: TRBV4-1
size: NA
CDR3: CASSQQGGGETQYF

V: TRBV12-3/TRBV12-4
size: many
CDR3: CASSLGLAAFNEQFF

V: TRBV11-2
size: NA
CDR3: CASSLGLAGAKHYF

V: TRBV19
size: NA
CDR3: CASRRQGFTGELFF

V: TRBV5-6
size: NA
CDR3: CASSLTSGWDTRTPYEQYF

V: TRBV6-6
size: few
CDR3: CASSVRDRGYEQYF

V: TRBV6-2/TRBV6-3
size: many
CDR3: CASRSSGGAHNEQFF

V: TRBV12-3/TRBV12-4
size: NA
CDR3: CASRLLAVGADMQYF

V: TRBV11-1
size: NA
CDR3: CADSGDRGIDEQYF

V: TRBV28
size: NA
CDR3: CASSPRGEFRNQPQHF

V: TRBV7-9
size: few
CDR3: CASSPDSFYGYTF

V: TRBV5-4
size: many
CDR3: CASSPSGTDTQYF

V: TRBV25-1
size: NA
CDR3: CASRGTGDIEQFF

V: TRBV12-3/TRBV12-4
size: many
CDR3: CASSPDRATQYF

V: TRBV29-1
size: once
CDR3: CSGTGDGNNEQFF

V: TRBV11-2
size: NA
CDR3: CASRSDISGANVLTF

V: TRBV20-1
size: NA
CDR3: CSAPRTDYGYTF

V: TRBV11-2
size: once
CDR3: CANSLERTDTQYF

V: TRBV12-3/TRBV12-4
size: NA
CDR3: CASNPNLPGTPNTEAFF

V: TRBV6-6
size: NA
CDR3: CATCGAGTGGYGYTF

V: TRBV7-9
size: NA
CDR3: CASSHSQTTNEKLFF

V: TRBV6-5
size: NA
CDR3: CASSSQGGANVLTF

V: TRBV5-1
size: NA
CDR3: CASSLWRTNQPQHF

V: TRBV4-1
size: NA
CDR3: CASSQAGELRTEAIF

V: TRBV6-2/TRBV6-3
size: NA
CDR3: CVSSWYNSDNQPQHF

V: TRBV5-4
size: NA
CDR3: CASSLAVELTEAFF

V: TRBV15
size: NA
CDR3: CATSRGGGNAYKEQFF

V: TRBV4-1
size: NA
CDR3: CASSQEGLAGSLTKNIQYF

V: TRBV7-9
size: NA
CDR3: CASSLIQGGAFF